This entry lists 28 T cell receptor beta chains sequenced from one sample in a study of regulatory T cells in long-lasting Graves disease. Described time point: newly diagnosed GD, antithyroid drugs for less than 3 months. TCR sequences were obtained from RNA taken from PBMCs. iRepertoire HTBI primers and Arm-PCR of CDR3 regions built TCR beta libraries. TCRdb itself ran the multiplex PCR reads through MiXCR, one entry per CDR3 protein. Of fewer than 500,000 distinct CDR3 sequences in the sample, around 15% were seen once. This sample was also put to use in a study of T cells in Graves' hyperthyroidism and ophthalmopathy.

Specimen: peripheral blood mononuclear cells (PBMCs), collected at new diagnosis, from a patient treated with antithyroid drugs. The receptors were gathered from a man aged 35-49 years with Graves disease.

There are a few counts of this clonotype. V usage is TRBV5-8 and J usage is TRBJ1-4; a weak D match, TRBD1 (6 bases). Germline V lookup: CDR1 SGHTS, CDR2 YDEGEE. The CDR3 loop spans 16 amino acids. V lost 1 base to trimming and J lost 0 bases, with 10 bases between them. CDR3 sequence: CASSLYRTATNEKLFF. In DNA form, the CDR3 reads TGTGCCAGCAGCTTGTATAGGACAGCAACTAATGAAAAACTGTTTTTT.

Note on this clonotype: At one end the junction does not follow the germline gene, possibly because of a read error. The rearrangement links TRBV7-7 to TRBJ2-2; D may be TRBD1 or TRBD2 (5 bases each). This CDR3 is built from 14 residues. Germline CDR1 and CDR2: SSHAT and FNYEAQ (reference sequence). The CDR3 nucleotides read TGTGCTAGCAGCTTAAGTTGGGGGAACGGGGAGCTGTTTTTT. This encodes CASSLSWGNGELFF.

This clonotype has more than one count but fewer than ten. The V gene is TRBV5-1, the J gene TRBJ2-2; TRBD2 agrees at 8 bases. After removal of 1 base from V and 2 bases from J, the junction contained 7 bases not matched to a gene. The CDR3 totals 17 residues. Germline CDR1 SGHRS, CDR2 YFSETQ. CDR3 residues: CASSLFPGLGNTGELFF. CDR3 coding DNA: TGCGCCAGCAGCTTGTTTCCGGGACTAGGCAACACCGGGGAGCTGTTTTTT.

This clonotype was found a few times. The CDR3 nucleotides read TGTGCCAGCAGTTTGCGCAGGGGGCCGGGGAGCTCCTATAATTCACCCCTCCACTTT. It translates to CASSLRRGPGSSYNSPLHF. The rearrangement links TRBV28 to TRBJ1-6; 8 positions match TRBD1. The CDR3 is 19 residues long. J gave up 0 bases and V 3 bases, and 10 bases lay outside the gene matches. CDR1 is MDHEN, CDR2 SYDVKM, per germline.

This clonotype showed up many times. The gene calls are TRBV7-3 and TRBJ2-1, with D unresolved. CDR3 length: 15 residues. Germline V gene lookup returns CDR1 SGHTA and CDR2 FQGTGA. Trimming took 5 bases from V and 0 from J, leaving 11 bases between them. The CDR3 here is CASSLNSYSYNEQFF. CDR3 sequence (DNA): TGTGCCAGCAGCCTGAACAGTTACTCCTACAATGAGCAGTTCTTC. Full variable domain (rest looked up from reference TRBV7-3 and TRBJ2-1): GAGVSQTPSNKVTEKGKYVELRCDPISGHTALYWYRQSLGQGPEFLIYFQGTGAADDSGLPNDRFFAVRPEGSVSTLKIQRTERGDSAVYLCASSLNSYSYNEQFFGPGTRLTVL.

This clonotype was found once. This sequence may be a read error, since a much larger clone differs from it by one base. The V gene is TRBV5-1, the J gene TRBJ2-5, with D possibly being TRBD1 or TRBD2 (5 bases each). The length of the CDR3 is 12 residues. The germline V gene has CDR1 SGHRS and CDR2 YFSETQ. The CDR3 region has the DNA TGCGCCAGCAGCTGGGACGGGGAGACCCATTACTTC. It translates to CASSWDGETHYF.

This clonotype was counted at least ten times. The chain links TRBV7-9 to TRBJ1-1, with TRBD1 matching over 7 bases. CDR1 SEHNR and CDR2 FQNEAQ come from the germline V gene (reference sequence). Trimming removed 2 bases from V and 1 base from J; junction bases left unmatched: 4. This CDR3 spans 15 amino acids. CDR3 region: CASSLNRGANTEAFF. The CDR3 DNA reads TGTGCCAGCAGCTTAAACAGGGGCGCGAACACTGAAGCTTTCTTT.

The sample holds a few counts of this clonotype. The chain carries TRBV11-3 and TRBJ2-7, with TRBD2 matching over 7 bases. Unmatched junction bases numbered 10, after V lost 0 bases and J lost 2 bases. The CDR3 sequence is 17 residues long. Germline CDR1 reads SGHNT; CDR2 reads YENEEA. The CDR3 protein is CASSLDPRLADTYEQYF. For the CDR3, the DNA is TGTGCCAGCAGCTTAGATCCGCGACTAGCTGACACCTACGAGCAGTACTTC.

This clonotype has a count of ten or more. The CDR3 loop is CASSQGIAGNTIYF. The CDR3 DNA is TGTGCCAGCAGCCAGGGGATTGCTGGAAACACCATATATTTT. The genes are TRBV7-3 and TRBJ1-3, with D possibly matching TRBD1 (6 bases). The CDR3 is 14 residues long. Trimming took off 5 bases at V and 2 bases at J, with 10 bases between the two ends. Per the germline V gene, CDR1 is SGHTA and CDR2 is FQGTGA.

The chain couples TRBV29-1 to TRBJ1-2; D perhaps matches TRBD1 (6 bases). The CDR3 contains 13 residues. V was trimmed by 4 bases and J by 3 bases, leaving 12 bases between them. Germline V gives CDR1 SQVTM, CDR2 ANQGSEA. The DNA for the CDR3 is TGCAGCGTTGTAGGAGGGGGTGACTATGGCTACACCTTC. It encodes CSVVGGGDYGYTF.

The rearrangement joins TRBV19 to TRBJ2-1; possibly TRBD1 for D (8 bases). The CDR3 extends over 15 amino acids. Trimming removed 1 base at V and 6 bases at J, with 13 bases between. Germline lookup yields CDR1 LNHDA and CDR2 SQIVND (reference sequence). The CDR3 nucleotides are TGTGCCAGTAGTATAGTACAGGGGGGGGGCAATGAGCAGTTCTTC. It specifies CASSIVQGGGNEQFF.

This clonotype showed up many times. This chain connects TRBV2 to TRBJ2-7, with D possibly being TRBD2 (7 bases). The germline V gene encodes CDR1 SNHLY and CDR2 FYNNEI. CDR3 length: 12 amino acids. DNA for the CDR3: TGTGCGGGGGGCGGGGGCTCCTACGAGCAGTACTTC. Protein sequence: CAGGGGSYEQYF.

This clonotype was counted a few times. The rearrangement joins TRBV7-9 to TRBJ2-7; D unclear. CDR1 and CDR2 (germline): SEHNR, FQNEAQ (reference sequence). V dropped 7 bases and J dropped 0 bases, with 16 bases sitting between them. CDR3 size: 15 residues. CDR3 sequence: CASTLRELRSYEQYF. DNA of the CDR3: TGTGCCAGCACCCTGAGAGAATTACGCTCCTACGAGCAGTACTTC.

Points on this clonotype: A read error is likely here: a far larger clone is one base away. The chain combines TRBV7-3 with TRBJ2-5; TRBD2 might be the D (5 bases). This CDR3 has 17 residues. V lost 5 bases, J lost 0 bases, and 19 bases lay in between. Looked up from germline, CDR1 is SGHTA and CDR2 is FQGTGA. This CDR3 is CASSRSMGVGYQETQYF. The CDR3 bases are TGTGCCAGCAGCCGCTCGATGGGAGTGGGGTACCAAGAGACCCAGTACTTC.

The chain joins TRBV5-1 to TRBJ2-7, with 9 bases fitting TRBD2. Germline loops: CDR1 SGHRS, CDR2 YFSETQ. CDR3 length equals 19 residues. Trimming removed 0 bases from V and 4 bases from J; junction bases left unmatched: 17. CDR3: CASSLGGLRVAGEFYEQYF. DNA of the CDR3: TGCGCCAGCAGCTTGGGCGGCCTAAGGGTAGCGGGAGAGTTTTACGAGCAGTACTTC.

This clonotype was seen repeatedly, ten times or more. The V gene is TRBV11-2, the J gene TRBJ2-7, with D possibly matching TRBD2 (5 bases). V lost 4 bases to trimming and J lost 3 bases, with 13 bases between them. This CDR3 is 14 amino acids long. Germline V gene data show CDR1 as SGHAT and CDR2 as FQNNGV. CDR3 loop: CASSSDRRGYEQYF. In DNA, the CDR3 is TGTGCCAGCAGCTCAGATCGTCGGGGCTACGAGCAGTACTTC.

In its sample, this clonotype was seen many times. This chain joins TRBV12-3 or TRBV12-4 and TRBJ2-7; TRBD2 might be the D (6 bases). V was cut by 1 base and J by 5 bases, with 9 bases left in between. The CDR3 spans 13 residues. The CDR3 sequence: CASSLGSGDEQYF. Here the CDR3 DNA reads TGTGCCAGCAGTTTAGGTTCGGGGGACGAGCAGTACTTC.

The rearrangement uses TRBV6-2 or TRBV6-3 and TRBJ1-5; possible D gene TRBD1, 5 bases. Germline CDR1 and CDR2: MNHEY and SVGEGT. The V end was cut by 8 bases, the J end by 1 base, with 12 bases between. This CDR3 spans 14 amino acids. The CDR3 loop is CASAKGLSNQPQHF. CDR3 DNA: TGTGCCAGCGCCAAGGGACTAAGCAATCAGCCCCAGCATTTT.

This clonotype was seen ten or more times. The V and J genes are TRBV5-1 and TRBJ2-7; the D gene is possibly TRBD1 (5 bases). The V gene lost 2 bases and the J gene lost 2 bases, with 8 bases spanning the gap. Germline V gives CDR1 SGHRS, CDR2 YFSETQ. This CDR3 region has 13 residues. CDR3 loop: CASSLQATYEQYF. The CDR3 DNA reads as TGCGCCAGCAGCTTACAGGCCACCTACGAGCAGTACTTC.

This clonotype was observed many times. The rearrangement uses TRBV20-1 and TRBJ2-3, with D hard to call. The germline gives CDR1 DFQATT, CDR2 SNEGSKA (reference sequence). The CDR3 sequence is 15 residues long. The V gene lost 0 bases and the J gene lost 0 bases, with 10 bases spanning the gap. CDR3 region: CSARDLQPSTDTQYF. The CDR3 DNA reads TGCAGTGCTAGAGACCTACAGCCTAGCACAGATACGCAGTATTTT.

The table lists this clonotype with many counts. The V and J genes are TRBV2 and TRBJ2-4; TRBD2 matches 10 bases. The germline V gene has CDR1 SNHLY and CDR2 FYNNEI. The CDR3 is made up of 12 amino acids. Unmatched junction bases numbered 2, after V lost 7 bases and J lost 8 bases. CDR3: CASKREGYIQYF. CDR3 nucleotide sequence: TGTGCCAGCAAGCGGGAGGGCTACATTCAGTACTTC. The complete variable domain, with remaining parts taken from reference TRBV2 and TRBJ2-4, reads EPEVTQTPSHQVTQMGQEVILRCVPISNHLYFYWYRQILGQKVEFLVSFYNNEISEKSEIFDDQFSVERPDGSNFTLKIRSTKLEDSAMYFCASKREGYIQYFGAGTRLSVL.

In this sample, this clonotype turned up many times. The chain combines TRBV12-3 or TRBV12-4 with TRBJ2-7; 10 bases map to TRBD1. The CDR3 totals 17 residues. Unmatched junction bases numbered 12, after V lost 3 bases and J lost 4 bases. Written as DNA, the CDR3 is TGTGCCAGCAGTTTTGGGACAGGGGCCCAGGGGGGATACGAGCAGTACTTC. Translated: CASSFGTGAQGGYEQYF.

This clonotype has a count of ten or more. This chain links TRBV2 with TRBJ2-3, with TRBD2 matching 15 bases. Germline CDR1 and CDR2: SNHLY and FYNNEI. This CDR3 is 18 amino acids long. The V and J ends lost 6 bases and 5 bases, in that order; junction bases with no gene match: 12. The CDR3 protein is CASSDGTSGRPAGDTQYF. CDR3 sequence (DNA): TGTGCCAGCAGCGATGGGACTAGCGGGAGGCCTGCTGGAGATACGCAGTATTTT. Using reference TRBV2 and TRBJ2-3 for the parts outside the CDR3, the full variable domain is EPEVTQTPSHQVTQMGQEVILRCVPISNHLYFYWYRQILGQKVEFLVSFYNNEISEKSEIFDDQFSVERPDGSNFTLKIRSTKLEDSAMYFCASSDGTSGRPAGDTQYFGPGTRLTVL.

The J gene is TRBJ2-3, the V gene TRBV20-1; 10 bases map to TRBD2. CDR1 and CDR2 from the germline V gene are DFQATT and SNEGSKA (reference sequence). The junction had 5 bases not matched to a gene; V was cut back by 3 bases and J by 2 bases. This CDR3 comprises 15 residues. The CDR3 bases are TGCAGTGCTAGTAGGACTAGCGGAACCACAGATACGCAGTATTTT. This encodes CSASRTSGTTDTQYF.

CDR3 sequence reads: CAISESKGQPYEQYF. CDR3 DNA sequence: TGTGCCATCAGTGAGTCGAAAGGACAACCATACGAGCAGTACTTC. The chain links TRBV10-3 to TRBJ2-7; D is perhaps TRBD1 (5 bases). Germline CDR1 is ENHRY and CDR2 is SYGVKD. Trimming removed 0 bases from V and 4 bases from J, with 13 bases in between. The CDR3 extends over 15 amino acids.

This clonotype was counted many times. The chain links TRBV28 to TRBJ2-7; 7 bases align to TRBD2. CDR1 and CDR2 (germline): MDHEN, SYDVKM. The ends lost 6 bases at V and 3 bases at J; junction bases unmatched: 8. The CDR3 totals 14 residues. CDR3 in DNA: TGTGCCAGCAGCTTTGGCGGGAGCTTCTACGAGCAGTACTTC. Translating gives CASSFGGSFYEQYF.

This rearrangement joins TRBV19 to TRBJ2-1; 11 bases agree with TRBD2. CDR3 length: 16 residues. Germline trimming cut 4 bases from V and 2 bases from J; bases unmatched to any gene: 4. Looked up from germline, CDR1 is LNHDA and CDR2 is SQIVND (reference sequence). The CDR3: CASSTPGLAAYNEQFF. The CDR3 DNA is TGTGCCAGTAGTACTCCGGGACTAGCGGCCTACAATGAGCAGTTCTTC.

CDR3 protein: CAWNSGSSSYEQYF. CDR3 DNA sequence: TGTGCCTGGAACTCAGGGTCGAGCTCCTACGAGCAGTACTTC. V and J are TRBV30 and TRBJ2-7; TRBD1 might be the D (5 bases). The V gene's germline CDR1 is GTSNPN and CDR2 SVGIG (reference sequence). This CDR3 spans 14 amino acids. The V and J ends lost 4 bases and 0 bases respectively, with 13 bases between them.